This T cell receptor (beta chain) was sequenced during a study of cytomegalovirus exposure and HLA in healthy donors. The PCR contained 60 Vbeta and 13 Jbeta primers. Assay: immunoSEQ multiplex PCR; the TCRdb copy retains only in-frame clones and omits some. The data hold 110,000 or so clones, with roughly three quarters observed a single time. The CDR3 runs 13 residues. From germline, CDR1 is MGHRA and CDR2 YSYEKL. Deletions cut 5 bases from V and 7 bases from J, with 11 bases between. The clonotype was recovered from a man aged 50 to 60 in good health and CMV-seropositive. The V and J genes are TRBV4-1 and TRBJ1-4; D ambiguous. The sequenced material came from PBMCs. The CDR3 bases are TGCGCCAGCAGCGAGAGGAACGGTGAAAAACTGTTTTTT. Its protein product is CASSERNGEKLFF.